This T cell receptor beta chain was sequenced in a study of blood T cell repertoires in COVID-19. Study as a whole: Sample material is recorded as cDNA or gDNA derived from T cells, B-cell-depleted T cells, or PBMCs.

Data came from immunoSEQ multiplex PCR; TCRdb stores just in-frame clones and leaves some out. Of 120,000 to 150,000 clones detected, over 70% appear once; the ten largest clones hold roughly 8.6%. A few counts support this clone. The receptor was derived from a middle-aged man with active or convalescent COVID-19. Sequenced material: peripheral blood.

The CDR3 loop reads CASSPTGRETQYF. In nucleotides, the CDR3 is TGTGCCAGCTCACCGACAGGGAGGGAGACCCAGTACTTC. The chain is built from TRBV18 and TRBJ2-5; perhaps TRBD1 as D (7 bases). Trimming removed 3 bases from V and 5 bases from J, with 10 bases in between. This CDR3 is built from 13 residues. The germline gives CDR1 KGHSH, CDR2 LQKENI.